This is a list of T cell receptor beta chains from one sample in a study of T-cell memory formation after mild COVID-19. TCRdb recomputed calls from the 5' RACE reads with MiXCR, one row per CDR3 protein. This table has 580,000 or so distinct CDR3 sequences, 15% to 20% appearing once. Sequenced sample: PBMCs or a T cell subset sorted from them (not recorded which). The receptor set was obtained from an adult woman who had mild COVID-19 (a few samples of this study predate the infection). Cell type and time point are not known. Each CDR3 is given with its conserved first and last residue. The D gene is left open where the match is weak. Clone size is given for some rows only: seen once, a few or many times, or a class if the clone is expanded.

>TRBD1|few|15|TRBJ2-3|TRBV20-1
TGCAGTGCTATGCGGCGGACAGGTAGCACAGATACGCAGTATTTT
CSAMRRTGSTDTQYF
>TRBD2|.|16|TRBJ2-7|TRBV27
TGTGCCAGCACCCCGGGACTAGCGGGCCCCGCCTACGAGCAGTACTTC
CASTPGLAGPAYEQYF
>.|few|13|TRBJ1-1|TRBV30
TGTGCCTGGAGTGTAAAACAGTCCACTGAAGCTTTCTTT
CAWSVKQSTEAFF
>.|few|13|TRBJ1-1|TRBV6-5
TGTGCCAGCAGTTGGACAGACCGTTCGGGAACTTTCTTT
CASSWTDRSGTFF
>.|.|12|TRBJ1-1|TRBV4-3
TGCGCCAGCAGCCATGGACGATCTGGAGCTTTCTTT
CASSHGRSGAFF
>TRBD1|.|15|TRBJ1-2|TRBV7-9
TGTGCCAGCAGCCCTCGGGACAGGGGGCAGGAGGGCTACACCTTC
CASSPRDRGQEGYTF
>.|.|16|TRBJ2-2|TRBV15
TGTGCCACCAGCAACTACCGGGACCCTAGATACGGGGAGCTGTTTTTT
CATSNYRDPRYGELFF
>.|few|16|TRBJ1-1|TRBV7-9
TGTGCCAGCAGCTTAGCGGTATGGGCGAAAAACACTGAAGCTTTCTTT
CASSLAVWAKNTEAFF
>.|few|16|TRBJ2-3|TRBV20-1
TGCACCCTTAGGGGAATAGACTGGGGGTACACAGATACGCAGTATTTT
CTLRGIDWGYTDTQYF
>.|.|13|TRBJ2-1|TRBV2
TGTGCCAGCAGTGAAGCCTGGGGCAATGAGCAGTTCTTC
CASSEAWGNEQFF
>TRBD2|.|15|TRBJ2-3|TRBV18
TGTGCCAGCTCACCGCGGGGGGCCCGCACAGATACGCAGTATTTT
CASSPRGARTDTQYF
>TRBD1|few|16|TRBJ1-1|TRBV5-1
TGCGCCAGCAGCTTGGTTTCAGGGGGCAGGAACACTGAAGCTTTCTTT
CASSLVSGGRNTEAFF
>TRBD1|.|16|TRBJ2-2|TRBV11-2
TGTGCCAGCAGCTCTAGGACAGGGTTCTTGACCGGGGAGCTGTTTTTT
CASSSRTGFLTGELFF
>TRBD1|.|15|TRBJ1-5|TRBV20-1
TGCAGTGCTTCACTCGACAGGGGCAGGGACCAGCCCCAGCATTTT
CSASLDRGRDQPQHF
>.|.|13|TRBJ2-7|TRBV2
TGTGCCAGCGGAGGGCAGGGAGCCTACGAGCAGTACTTC
CASGGQGAYEQYF
>.|.|16|TRBJ2-7|TRBV12-3/TRBV12-4
TGTGCCAGCAGTTTAGGGAATTGGGCCAAGGGCTACGAGCAGTACTTC
CASSLGNWAKGYEQYF
>.|.|14|TRBJ2-7|TRBV3-1
TGTGCCAGCAGCCCTCCGGGACCCCGCTACGAGCAGTACTTC
CASSPPGPRYEQYF
>.|.|15|TRBJ2-1|TRBV12-3/TRBV12-4
TGTGCCAGCAGTTTGGAGGGGAGGACTTCGGATGAGCAGTTCTTC
CASSLEGRTSDEQFF